Presented here are 11 T cell receptor beta chains from one specimen sequenced in a study of T cell changes during pregnancy in multiple sclerosis. Only in-frame clones appear in the TCRdb table, and some are missing; sequencing was by immunoSEQ multiplex PCR. The sample records 45,000 to 65,000 clones, roughly 90% being singletons. The material was CD4+ T cells from peripheral blood mononuclear cells, obtained after pregnancy. Receptor source: a female donor with multiple sclerosis, enrolled in a pregnancy study.

The J gene is TRBJ2-5, the V gene TRBV10-2; 9 bases are shared with TRBD2. Germline trimming cut 1 base from V and 5 bases from J; bases unmatched to any gene: 8. The CDR3 consists of 16 residues. Germline-derived CDR1 and CDR2 are WSHSY and SAAADI. CDR3 coding DNA: TGCGCCAGCAGTGAGTGGGTAGCGGGAGCTGGGGAGACCCAGTACTTC. Amino acids: CASSEWVAGAGETQYF.

The chain combines TRBV28 with TRBJ1-5; tentatively, D is TRBD1 (6 bases). Trimming pared 5 bases from V and 3 bases from J, leaving 14 bases between. This CDR3 spans 15 amino acids. Germline loops: CDR1 MDHEN, CDR2 SYDVKM. CDR3 region: CASSRLTGTNQPQHF. The CDR3 DNA reads TGTGCCAGCAGTCGTTTGACAGGAACCAATCAGCCCCAGCATTTT.

The V call is TRBV7-9, the J call TRBJ2-7; 7 positions agree with TRBD1. CDR1 is SEHNR, CDR2 FQNEAQ, per germline (reference sequence). The CDR3 loop spans 15 amino acids. V was clipped by 7 bases and J by 5 bases; unmatched bases: 14. The DNA for the CDR3 is TGTGCCAGCATCCCGCCGACAGGGAGTATCCACGAGCAGTACTTC. Translation gives CASIPPTGSIHEQYF. Supplemented by reference TRBV7-9 and TRBJ2-7, the full variable domain reads DTGVSQNPRHKITKRGQNVTFRCDPISEHNRLYWYRQTLGQGPEFLTYFQNEAQLEKSRLLSDRFSAERPKGSFSTLEIQRTEQGDSAMYLCASIPPTGSIHEQYFGPGTRLTVT.

This clone was seen only once. The chain combines TRBV28 with TRBJ1-1; D is perhaps TRBD1 (5 bases). This CDR3 spans 17 amino acids. CDR1 is MDHEN, CDR2 SYDVKM, per germline. V lost 2 bases to trimming and J lost 3 bases, with 19 bases between them. The CDR3 DNA is TGTGCCAGCAGTTTAATCCCCTCTAGGAGGGGACACACTGAAGCTTTCTTT. Its translation is CASSLIPSRRGHTEAFF.

The chain links TRBV7-9 to TRBJ2-7; 7 positions match TRBD1. CDR1 is SEHNR and CDR2 is FQNEAQ in the germline V gene (reference sequence). The CDR3 consists of 16 residues. Germline trimming cut 5 bases from V and 0 bases from J; bases unmatched to any gene: 10. CDR3 residues: CASSPGGIAFSYEQYF. CDR3 coding DNA: TGTGCCAGCAGCCCAGGGGGAATAGCGTTCTCCTACGAGCAGTACTTC.

The chain joins TRBV15 to TRBJ2-4, with 11 positions matching TRBD2. Trimming removed 0 bases from V and 3 bases from J; junction bases left unmatched: 1. Germline assignment: CDR1 LNHNV and CDR2 YYDKDF (reference sequence). This CDR3 is built from 16 residues. The CDR3 nucleotides read TGTGCCACCAGCAGAGATCTAGCGGGAGGCAAAAACATTCAGTACTTC. Encoded protein: CATSRDLAGGKNIQYF.

This chain connects TRBV7-9 to TRBJ2-7; weak D call: TRBD1 (5 bases). The germline V gene has CDR1 SEHNR and CDR2 FQNEAQ (reference sequence). V was shortened by 4 bases and J by 3 bases, with 10 bases between the two germline ends. The CDR3 is made up of 13 amino acids. Here the CDR3 reads CASSWGGSYEQYF. CDR3 bases: TGTGCCAGCAGCTGGGGCGGCAGCTACGAGCAGTACTTC.

The rearrangement uses TRBV27 and TRBJ2-2, with 9 bases fitting TRBD1. Trimming cost V 5 bases and J 3 bases; bases outside gene matches: 13. CDR3 length: 18 amino acids. Germline CDR1 is MNHEY and CDR2 is SMNVEV (reference sequence). CDR3 amino acids: CASSQTSRDRDYTGELFF. The CDR3 nucleotides read TGTGCCAGCAGTCAAACAAGCCGGGACAGGGACTACACCGGGGAGCTGTTTTTT.

This clone has a handful of counts. The V and J genes are TRBV6-5 and TRBJ2-1, with 13 bases identical to TRBD2. The germline gives CDR1 MNHEY, CDR2 SVGAGI. The V and J ends lost 6 bases and 5 bases, in that order; junction bases with no gene match: 4. The CDR3 sequence is 15 residues long. CDR3 nucleotide sequence: TGTGCCAGCAGACCCGGGACTAGCGGGAACAATGAGCAGTTCTTC. Translating gives CASRPGTSGNNEQFF.

This chain connects TRBV11-2 to TRBJ2-7, with TRBD2 identical over 11 bases. J was trimmed by 5 bases and V by 5 bases; bases with no gene match: 8. Germline V CDR1 and CDR2: SGHAT, FQNNGV. The CDR3 totals 15 residues. DNA of the CDR3: TGTGCCAGCAGCGGCAGACTAGCGGGGTTCGACGAGCAGTACTTC. Translating it yields CASSGRLAGFDEQYF. Supplemented by reference TRBV11-2 and TRBJ2-7, the full variable domain reads EAGVAQSPRYKIIEKRQSVAFWCNPISGHATLYWYQQILGQGPKLLIQFQNNGVVDDSQLPKDRFSAERLKGVDSTLKIQPAKLEDSAVYLCASSGRLAGFDEQYFGPGTRLTVT.

A word on this clone: At the DNA level, this CDR3 is encoded by other sequences in the same sample as well. The chain employs TRBV18 and TRBJ2-5, with TRBD2 as a possible D gene (6 bases). This CDR3 is built from 12 residues. Germline assignment: CDR1 KGHSH and CDR2 LQKENI. Trimming cost V 2 bases and J 5 bases, with 6 bases left between them. The CDR3 sequence is CASSPSGETQYF. DNA for the CDR3: TGTGCCAGCTCACCAAGCGGGGAGACCCAGTACTTC.